Reported below is one T cell receptor (beta chain). The data were obtained in a study of blood T cell repertoires in COVID-19. The V segment lost 2 bases and the J segment 4 bases; nucleotides outside the gene matches: 6. There are 15 residues in the CDR3. Germline V gives CDR1 SGHKS, CDR2 YYEKEE (reference sequence). As handled by the study authors: Nucleated cell counts were estimated from reference gene primer amplification. Sequencing used immunoSEQ multiplex PCR; TCRdb keeps in-frame clones, though not all of them. V, J and clone size reflect that table, while D and trimming were determined from the DNA. The sample gives roughly 120,000 clones, more than 70% of which show up once; around 3% is in the top ten.

The specimen sequenced was peripheral blood. The clonotype originates from a woman older than 75 with COVID-19, enrolled during active disease. This chain links TRBV5-5 with TRBJ1-3, with 7 bases that match TRBD1. This chain's CDR3 is CASSFRQGSGNTIYF. The CDR3 DNA is TGTGCCAGCAGCTTCCGACAGGGTTCAGGAAACACCATATATTTT.